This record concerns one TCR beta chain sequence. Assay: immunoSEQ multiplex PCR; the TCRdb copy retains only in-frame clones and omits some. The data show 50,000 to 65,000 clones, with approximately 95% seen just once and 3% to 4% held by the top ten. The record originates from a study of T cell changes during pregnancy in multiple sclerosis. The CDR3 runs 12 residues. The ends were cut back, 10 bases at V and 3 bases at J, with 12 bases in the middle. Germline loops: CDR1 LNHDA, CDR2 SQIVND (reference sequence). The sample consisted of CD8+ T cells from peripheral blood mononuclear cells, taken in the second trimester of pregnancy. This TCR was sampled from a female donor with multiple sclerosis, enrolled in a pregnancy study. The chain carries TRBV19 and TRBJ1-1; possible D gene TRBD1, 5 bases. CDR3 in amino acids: CATRAGDTEAFF. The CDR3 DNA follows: TGTGCCACTCGGGCGGGGGACACTGAAGCTTTCTTT.